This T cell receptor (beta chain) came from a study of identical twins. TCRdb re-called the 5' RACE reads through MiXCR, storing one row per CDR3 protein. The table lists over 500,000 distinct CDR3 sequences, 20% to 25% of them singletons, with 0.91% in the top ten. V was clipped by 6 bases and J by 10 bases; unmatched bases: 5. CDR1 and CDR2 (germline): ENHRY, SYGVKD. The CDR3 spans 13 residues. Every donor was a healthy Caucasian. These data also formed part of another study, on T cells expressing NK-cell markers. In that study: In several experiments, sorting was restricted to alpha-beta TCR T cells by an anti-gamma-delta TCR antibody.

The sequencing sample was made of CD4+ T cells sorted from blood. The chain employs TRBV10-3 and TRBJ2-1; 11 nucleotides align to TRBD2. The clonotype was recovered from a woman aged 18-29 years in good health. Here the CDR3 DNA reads TGTGCCATCAGCTTGACTAGCGGGATGGAGCAGTTCTTC. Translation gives CAISLTSGMEQFF.